This entry describes one T cell receptor beta chain. The antigen remains unidentified. This sample was included in a study of T cells after yellow fever vaccination. Turning to the study itself: Libraries from low-cell-number fractions were prepared with the SMART-Seq v4 Ultra Low Input RNA kit.

Overall study findings and caveats: Few clonotypes appeared in both CD4 and CD8 compartments. Researchers report a weaker secondary response that nonetheless peaked faster, day 5 versus 15. There was a possibility that FACS-sorted repertoires contained abundant clonotypes contaminating from the bulk population.

TCRdb reprocessed the 5' RACE reads with MiXCR, giving one entry per CDR3 protein. The profile shows some 350,000 distinct CDR3 sequences, almost 4% of them singletons. Germline CDR1 is SGHRS and CDR2 is YFSETQ. The CDR3 loop spans 13 amino acids. Trimming removed 5 bases from V and 3 bases from J, with 8 bases in between. The sample in question was PBMCs, obtained 5 days after the yellow fever booster vaccination. The chain uses TRBV5-1 and TRBJ2-2, with a weak D call TRBD2 (6 bases). The receptor was derived from a man aged 18 to 29 who received the YFV17D yellow fever vaccine. The CDR3 spells CASSASDTGELFF. The DNA for the CDR3 is TGCGCCAGCAGTGCTAGCGACACCGGGGAGCTGTTTTTT.